Each of the 20 T cell receptor beta chains below was sequenced from the same sample in a study of CD8 T cells in ankylosing spondylitis. MiXCR was run by TCRdb on the 5' RACE reads, yielding one entry per CDR3 protein. Found here are 290,000 or so distinct CDR3 sequences, around 21% of them singletons; the top ten hold 3.5% to 4.5%. The sequencing sample was made of blood, either unsorted or a sorted T cell fraction (not recorded which). All receptors come from a female donor with ankylosing spondylitis or in good health (not recorded which).

The V and J genes are TRBV10-3 and TRBJ1-1; 10 bases line up with TRBD1. Germline loops: CDR1 ENHRY, CDR2 SYGVKD. CDR3 length: 14 residues. The J segment lost 7 bases and the V segment lost 5 bases, leaving 7 bases of the junction unmatched. The CDR3 reads CAISTGQGKGEAFF. CDR3 DNA sequence: TGTGCCATCAGTACGGGACAGGGGAAGGGTGAAGCTTTCTTT.

The chain is built from TRBV20-1 and TRBJ2-7; TRBD2 matches at 7 bases. The CDR3 spans 13 residues. Germline V gives CDR1 DFQATT, CDR2 SNEGSKA (reference sequence). The V gene end was trimmed by 6 bases and the J gene end by 4 bases; junction bases not matched to a gene: 9. This chain's CDR3 is CSAGRGRGYEQYF. The CDR3 DNA is TGCAGTGCAGGTCGGGGGAGGGGATACGAGCAGTACTTC.

This clonotype was observed once. The chain couples TRBV10-3 to TRBJ2-3; weak D call: TRBD2 (6 bases). V was cut by 8 bases and J by 5 bases, with 8 bases left in between. There are 11 residues in the CDR3. From germline, CDR1 is ENHRY and CDR2 SYGVKD. CDR3 nucleotide sequence: TGTGCCATCTTCGGGGGAGATACGCAGTATTTT. This codes for CAIFGGDTQYF.

The table lists this clonotype with a few counts. The chain joins TRBV5-1 to TRBJ2-3; 10 nucleotides match TRBD1. The CDR3 is 15 residues long. With V trimmed by 3 bases and J by 1 base, 2 bases remained unmatched. The germline V gene encodes CDR1 SGHRS and CDR2 YFSETQ. The CDR3 is CASSSGTGGTDTQYF. The CDR3 nucleotides read TGCGCCAGCAGCTCCGGGACAGGGGGCACAGATACGCAGTATTTT.

This clonotype was recorded at least ten times. The chain is built from TRBV12-3 or TRBV12-4 and TRBJ1-5; D gene ambiguous. The CDR3 has 14 residues. Trimming took 5 bases from V and 7 from J, leaving 15 bases between them. CDR3 nucleotides: TGTGCCAGCAGTCGAAAAGCCGACCGCCAGCCCCAGCATTTT. Translation: CASSRKADRQPQHF.

The V call is TRBV20-1, the J call TRBJ1-2, with a possible D match to TRBD1 (6 bases). V was clipped by 5 bases and J by 4 bases, with 8 bases between them. Germline loops: CDR1 DFQATT, CDR2 SNEGSKA (reference sequence). This CDR3 comprises 11 residues. The CDR3 sequence: CSAGQSYGYTF. The CDR3 coding sequence is TGCAGTGCTGGACAGAGCTATGGCTACACCTTC.

This clonotype has a count of ten or more. This chain uses TRBV12-3 or TRBV12-4 with TRBJ1-5; the D is unclear. The CDR3 is 12 residues long. V lost 6 bases to trimming and J lost 5 bases, with 8 bases between them. The CDR3 loop is CASRVRDQPQHF. The DNA for the CDR3 is TGTGCCAGCAGGGTCCGGGATCAGCCCCAGCATTTT.

This clonotype was observed many times. The chain couples TRBV12-3 or TRBV12-4 to TRBJ1-1; D gene uncertain. There are 11 residues in the CDR3. V lost 3 bases and J lost 2, with 1 base in between. The chain's CDR3 is CASSFNTEAFF. CDR3 sequence (DNA): TGTGCCAGCAGTTTCAACACTGAAGCTTTCTTT.

Only a few counts were recorded for this clonotype. The J gene is TRBJ2-7, the V gene TRBV20-1; 13 bases map to TRBD2. With V trimmed by 6 bases and J by 3 bases, 5 bases remained unmatched. The CDR3 extends over 14 amino acids. The germline CDR1 and CDR2 sequences are DFQATT and SNEGSKA (reference sequence). The CDR3 sequence is CSALRTSGSYEQYF. The CDR3 DNA follows: TGCAGTGCCCTCCGGACTAGCGGGAGCTACGAGCAGTACTTC.

This clonotype was seen more than once but under ten times. The J gene is TRBJ1-5, the V gene TRBV2; 8 positions match TRBD1. The germline V gene encodes CDR1 SNHLY and CDR2 FYNNEI. CDR3 length: 14 amino acids. Trimming at V came to 4 bases and at J to 7 bases, leaving 6 bases not matched to a gene. The CDR3 coding sequence is TGTGCCAGCAGTGCAGGGGGCGGGGGGCAGCCCCAGCATTTT. Protein: CASSAGGGGQPQHF.

The chain couples TRBV6-5 to TRBJ1-5; 8 bases align to TRBD1. The CDR3 loop spans 13 amino acids. Germline CDR1 is MNHEY and CDR2 is SVGAGI. V lost 6 bases, J lost 5 bases, and 3 bases stayed unmatched. CDR3 loop: CASRDRGDQPQHF. As DNA, the CDR3 is TGTGCCAGCAGAGACAGGGGAGATCAGCCCCAGCATTTT.

The rearrangement links TRBV20-1 to TRBJ2-3; 10 bases match TRBD2. The CDR3 extends over 15 amino acids. CDR1 is DFQATT and CDR2 is SNEGSKA in the germline V gene (reference sequence). Unmatched junction bases numbered 7, after V lost 3 bases and J lost 4 bases. The CDR3 here is CSASSSGSIADTQYF. The DNA of the CDR3 is TGCAGTGCTAGTTCTAGCGGGAGTATCGCAGATACGCAGTATTTT.

This clonotype occurred a few times. This chain uses TRBV27 with TRBJ2-1; 7 positions match TRBD2. The V segment lost 3 bases and the J segment 10 bases; nucleotides outside the gene matches: 6. Germline V gives CDR1 MNHEY, CDR2 SMNVEV (reference sequence). CDR3 length: 13 residues. The CDR3 DNA is TGTGCCAGCAGTTTGGCGGGAGTAAGGGAGCAGTTCTTC. It specifies CASSLAGVREQFF.

This clonotype was found a few times. The chain couples TRBV20-1 to TRBJ2-1; TRBD1 matches at 7 bases. CDR1 and CDR2 from the germline V gene are DFQATT and SNEGSKA (reference sequence). The J segment lost 2 bases and the V segment lost 5 bases, leaving 12 bases of the junction unmatched. The length of the CDR3 is 16 residues. CDR3 nucleotide sequence: TGCAGTGCTTCTCCGGGACAGCCTGGGACCTACAATGAGCAGTTCTTC. It translates to CSASPGQPGTYNEQFF.

The V gene is TRBV20-1, the J gene TRBJ2-3; TRBD2 matches 8 bases. The germline gives CDR1 DFQATT, CDR2 SNEGSKA (reference sequence). The CDR3 extends over 14 amino acids. Unmatched junction bases numbered 7, after V lost 6 bases and J lost 2 bases. In DNA form, the CDR3 reads TGCAGTGCCTCGACTAGCGAACCCACAGATACGCAGTATTTT. It yields the protein CSASTSEPTDTQYF.

Only a few counts were recorded for this clonotype. V usage is TRBV6-1 and J usage is TRBJ2-7; D is unclear. The germline gives CDR1 MNHNS, CDR2 SASEGT. Trimming took 6 bases from V and 2 from J, leaving 11 bases between them. This CDR3 region has 13 residues. The CDR3 nucleotides read TGTGCCAGCAGGTCGACGGCCACCTACGAGCAGTACTTC. Translated: CASRSTATYEQYF.

This clonotype was seen repeatedly, ten times or more. J is TRBJ2-1 and V is TRBV29-1, with TRBD1 matching over 8 bases. CDR3 length equals 12 residues. V trimming: 4 bases; J trimming: 7 bases; junction bases outside the gene matches: 3. Germline CDR1 SQVTM, CDR2 ANQGSEA. CDR3 loop: CSVAWTGNEQFF. CDR3 nucleotides: TGCAGCGTTGCGTGGACAGGGAATGAGCAGTTCTTC.

This chain connects TRBV2 to TRBJ2-1; D might be TRBD1 (5 bases). Germline CDR1 is SNHLY and CDR2 is FYNNEI. The CDR3 runs to 11 residues. V lost 6 bases, J lost 12 bases, and 12 bases lay in between. Here the CDR3 DNA reads TGTGCCAGCAGAATAGGGGCTGTGCAGTTCTTC. This translates into CASRIGAVQFF.

The chain uses TRBV7-6 and TRBJ2-1; D is uncertain. Germline values: CDR1 SGHVS, CDR2 FNYEAQ. The CDR3 has 15 residues. Trimming shortened V by 0 bases and J by 9 bases, and 15 bases separated the two germline ends. Here the CDR3 reads CASSLASRMGIEQFF. The DNA of the CDR3 is TGTGCCAGCAGCTTAGCGAGTAGGATGGGTATTGAGCAGTTCTTC.

This clonotype was picked up a small number of times. The J gene is TRBJ2-7, the V gene TRBV6-2 or TRBV6-3; D is undetermined. Germline CDR1 reads MNHEY; CDR2 reads SVGEGT. The CDR3 covers 13 residues. V dropped 1 base and J dropped 5 bases, with 9 bases sitting between them. The CDR3 DNA reads as TGTGCCAGCAGTTACTTCGGACGGGACGAGCAGTACTTC. Amino acids: CASSYFGRDEQYF.